This TCR beta chain was found in a study of T cell responses to AZD1222 COVID-19 vaccine. Across the whole study: Pooling of second doses given at about 4 or about 12 weeks was done. Study-wide results and caveats: Regions 160-218 and 743-854 dominated among vaccine-associated CD4 TCRs spanning spike.

The method was immunoSEQ multiplex PCR; TCRdb's version includes in-frame clones alone and lacks a portion of them. Among over 95,000 clones listed, over 75% were seen once. The CDR3 is made up of 17 amino acids. V trimming: 3 bases; J trimming: 0 bases; junction bases outside the gene matches: 8. The germline gives CDR1 LGHNA, CDR2 YNFKEQ. With respect to this clone: Its antigen is unknown.

The chain is built from TRBV4-2 and TRBJ2-3; 8 nucleotides match TRBD2. The receptor comes from an adult in good health. The material sequenced was peripheral blood, taken on day 0 of AZD1222 vaccination. The CDR3 spells CASSQATSGSSTDTQYF. CDR3 sequence (DNA): TGTGCCAGCAGCCAGGCCACTAGCGGTAGCAGCACAGATACGCAGTATTTT.